This TCR beta chain was sequenced during a study of identifying expanded T cells in peripheral blood. Findings and limits, study-wide: Roughly 1.2 clones differed between technical replicates, versus around 15 and 19 over time.

Collection occurred without any documented infections or immune events in donors. Concerning this clone itself: The antigen is not known.

The CDR3 sequence is 15 residues long. In germline, CDR1 is SNHLY, CDR2 FYNNEI. Trimming stripped 6 bases from V and 4 bases from J, with 18 bases between. Data came from immunoSEQ multiplex PCR; TCRdb stores just in-frame clones and leaves some out. This sample has 100,000 to 150,000 clones; 84% occur once, and the top ten carry approximately 3%. Specimen: blood. This receptor was obtained from a person between 18 and 70 years old in good health. The chain is built from TRBV2 and TRBJ1-1; a possible D gene is TRBD1 (6 bases). This chain's CDR3 is CASRGQGHWGTEAFF. CDR3 coding DNA: TGTGCCAGCAGAGGGCAGGGGCATTGGGGCACTGAAGCTTTCTTT.